Listed below are T cell receptor beta chains from one sample, sequenced in a study of early T cells in non-severe SARS-CoV-2 infection. TCRdb re-derived calls from the 5' RACE reads in MiXCR, one entry per CDR3 protein. Here the sample spans 65,000 to 95,000 distinct CDR3 sequences, about 16% being singletons. The sample comprised whole blood. The receptors were gathered from an adult who was a healthcare worker with PCR-confirmed SARS-CoV-2 infection or an uninfected control (not recorded which). Each CDR3 is given with its conserved first and last residue. The order of the fields is D gene, clone size, J gene, V gene, CDR3 DNA, CDR3 protein. The D gene is left open where the match is weak. Only part of the rows carry a size: once, few, many, or a class if the clone is expanded.

d_call: -
clone_size: few
j_call: TRBJ2-7
v_call: TRBV7-2
cdr3_nt: TGTGCCAGCAGCCAACACCGGGATCTCGAGCAGTACTTC
cdr3_aa: CASSQHRDLEQYF

d_call: -
clone_size: -
j_call: TRBJ2-2
v_call: TRBV5-6
cdr3_nt: TGTGCCAGCAGCGTTGCCGGGGAGCTGTTTTTT
cdr3_aa: CASSVAGELFF

d_call: TRBD2
clone_size: few
j_call: TRBJ2-3
v_call: TRBV5-1
cdr3_nt: TGCGCCAGCAGCCACGGGACTAGCGGGTGGACAGATACGCAGTATTTT
cdr3_aa: CASSHGTSGWTDTQYF

d_call: TRBD2
clone_size: few
j_call: TRBJ2-3
v_call: TRBV29-1
cdr3_nt: TGCAGCGTGCGAGCGGGAGGTTCGCAGTATTTT
cdr3_aa: CSVRAGGSQYF

d_call: -
clone_size: few
j_call: TRBJ1-2
v_call: TRBV2
cdr3_nt: TGTGCCAGCAGCCAGGGGCTGAACTATGGCTACACCTTC
cdr3_aa: CASSQGLNYGYTF

d_call: TRBD1
clone_size: few
j_call: TRBJ1-1
v_call: TRBV12-3/TRBV12-4
cdr3_nt: TGTGCCAGCAGCTCGGGACAGGGAATTGAAGCTTTCTTT
cdr3_aa: CASSSGQGIEAFF

d_call: TRBD1
clone_size: -
j_call: TRBJ2-5
v_call: TRBV28
cdr3_nt: TGTGCCAGCAGCCCCCGGGACAGGGGAGGAGAGACCCAGTACTTC
cdr3_aa: CASSPRDRGGETQYF

d_call: -
clone_size: -
j_call: TRBJ2-4
v_call: TRBV6-6
cdr3_nt: TGTGCCAGCACCTCCCGTGGGGGTTTGGCCAAAAACATTCAGTACTTC
cdr3_aa: CASTSRGGLAKNIQYF

d_call: -
clone_size: few
j_call: TRBJ1-5
v_call: TRBV3-1
cdr3_nt: TGTGCCAGCAGCCCCAGGGGCTTTGATTTT
cdr3_aa: CASSPRGFDF

d_call: -
clone_size: -
j_call: TRBJ1-1
v_call: TRBV2
cdr3_nt: TGTGCCAGCAGTGAAGCGGGGGCCGGGACTGAAGCTTTCTTT
cdr3_aa: CASSEAGAGTEAFF

d_call: -
clone_size: few
j_call: TRBJ1-2
v_call: TRBV24-1
cdr3_nt: TGTGCCACCAGTGATCAGAGGGCGGCGAACTATGGCTACACCTTC
cdr3_aa: CATSDQRAANYGYTF

d_call: -
clone_size: -
j_call: TRBJ2-3
v_call: TRBV30
cdr3_nt: TGTGCCTGGAGTGTACTGCGGCGGAACACAGATACGCAGTATTTT
cdr3_aa: CAWSVLRRNTDTQYF

d_call: TRBD2
clone_size: few
j_call: TRBJ2-1
v_call: TRBV6-2/TRBV6-3
cdr3_nt: TGTGCCAGCAGTTGGGCTAGCGGGAGTCTTGTCAATGAGCAGTTCTTC
cdr3_aa: CASSWASGSLVNEQFF

d_call: -
clone_size: -
j_call: TRBJ2-1
v_call: TRBV28
cdr3_nt: TGTGCCAGCAGTTTGATTCACGGGGCCAGCAATGAGCAGTTCTTC
cdr3_aa: CASSLIHGASNEQFF

d_call: -
clone_size: -
j_call: TRBJ2-7
v_call: TRBV27
cdr3_nt: TGTGCCAGCAGTTTAGGAGGGGCGGAGAACGAGCAGTACTTC
cdr3_aa: CASSLGGAENEQYF

d_call: -
clone_size: -
j_call: TRBJ2-7
v_call: TRBV28
cdr3_nt: TGTGCCAGCAGTCCCTCCTGGGGACGGCTTTACGAGCAGTACTTC
cdr3_aa: CASSPSWGRLYEQYF

d_call: -
clone_size: -
j_call: TRBJ1-1
v_call: TRBV3-1
cdr3_nt: TGTGCCAGCAGCCATAGGGCAGGTGAAGCTTTCTTT
cdr3_aa: CASSHRAGEAFF